This T cell receptor beta chain derives from a study of T cells in Graves' hyperthyroidism and ophthalmopathy. Turning to the study itself: Staff took peripheral blood when the initial diagnosis was made, before any treatment began. Study-level findings and limits: Most thyroid clonotypes expanded above 0.001 were also detected in blood.

Germline CDR1 PRHDT, CDR2 FYEKMQ (reference sequence). The CDR3 length is 13 residues. Of note for this clonotype: The antigen remains unidentified.

Amplification yielded TCR beta CDR3 regions, with RNA transcripts as the source. Researchers ran a first-round RT-PCR on the TCR CDR3 using the HTBI primer set. In TCRdb, the multiplex PCR reads were re-called with MiXCR into one record per CDR3 protein. The sample lists 550,000 to 600,000 distinct CDR3 sequences, more than 13% occurring once. The PBMCs were taken from around 9 ml of fresh peripheral blood. The rearrangement joins TRBV13 to TRBJ2-7; no firm D call. The tail of the sequence fits TRBJ2-1 better, so the J call may be wrong. The receptor comes from a young woman with Graves' ophthalmopathy. Source material: blood. The CDR3 loop is CASGPGDTYEQFF. In DNA, the CDR3 is TGTGCCAGCGGCCCGGGCGACACCTACGAGCAGTTCTTC.